These 17 T cell receptor beta chains share one sample of origin, sequenced in a study of T-cell reconstitution after alpha-beta-depleted transplantation in children. The TCRbeta library was prepared with unique molecular identifiers. From the PCR reads, TCRdb called clonotypes with MiXCR, one entry per CDR3 protein. The sample holds 490,000 or so distinct CDR3 sequences, under 15% seen once. The sequencing here drew on PBMCs from the stem cell graft donor, taken from the stem cell graft. These receptors were taken from a human donor who donated a stem cell graft to a child with combined immunodeficiency.

This clonotype was seen a few times. A read error may produce the germline difference seen at one junction end. V gene TRBV7-3 combines with J gene TRBJ2-5, with D possibly being TRBD1 (5 bases). Germline V gives CDR1 SGHTA, CDR2 FQGTGA. This CDR3 is built from 15 residues. The CDR3 sequence: CASSLTGYLQETQYF. The CDR3 coding sequence is TGTGCCAGCAGTTTAACAGGTTATCTTCAAGAGACCCAGTACTTC. The entire variable domain, with the rest obtained from reference TRBV7-3 and TRBJ2-5, is as follows: GAGVSQTPSNKVTEKGKYVELRCDPISGHTALYWYRQSLGQGPEFLIYFQGTGAADDSGLPNDRFFAVRPEGSVSTLKIQRTERGDSAVYLCASSLTGYLQETQYFGPGTRLLVL.

The chain carries TRBV6-2 or TRBV6-3 and TRBJ2-3; 11 bases are a match to TRBD2. With V trimmed by 0 bases and J by 0 bases, 11 bases remained unmatched. This CDR3 contains 20 residues. CDR1 is MNHEY, CDR2 SVGEGT, per germline. The CDR3 spells CASSYSSSGRPSTSTDTQYF. CDR3 nucleotide sequence: TGTGCCAGCAGTTACTCCTCTAGCGGGAGGCCCTCGACTAGCACAGATACGCAGTATTTT.

The V gene is TRBV7-2, the J gene TRBJ2-7; D may be TRBD2 (6 bases). Trimming shortened V by 4 bases and J by 0 bases, and 13 bases separated the two germline ends. From germline, CDR1 is SGHTA and CDR2 FQGNSA. The CDR3 runs to 15 residues. The CDR3 protein is CASSSAGRSSYEQYF. The CDR3 nucleotides are TGTGCCAGCAGCTCCGCGGGAAGGAGCTCCTACGAGCAGTACTTC.

This clonotype was counted only a few times. The genes are TRBV2 and TRBJ2-1, with unresolved D. This CDR3 has 12 residues. Germline values: CDR1 SNHLY, CDR2 FYNNEI. Trimming left V 6 bases short and J 4 bases short, with 7 bases between. Here the CDR3 DNA reads TGTGCCAGCAGAGAACAGTACAATGAGCAGTTCTTC. It specifies CASREQYNEQFF.

The V and J genes are TRBV5-1 and TRBJ2-1; no definite D call. Germline CDR1 reads SGHRS; CDR2 reads YFSETQ. The CDR3 has 15 residues. Deletions cut 0 bases from V and 5 bases from J, with 12 bases between. CDR3 loop: CASSLAVGTHNEQFF. The CDR3 nucleotides are TGCGCCAGCAGCTTGGCCGTGGGCACCCACAATGAGCAGTTCTTC.

The genes are TRBV3-1 and TRBJ2-3, with 14 bases identical to TRBD2. CDR1 and CDR2 (germline): LGHDT, YNNKEL (reference sequence). There are 18 residues in the CDR3. Trimming removed 2 bases from V and 1 base from J; junction bases left unmatched: 5. DNA for the CDR3: TGTGCCAGCAGCCAACTGACTAGCGGGGGGGTCCGCACAGATACGCAGTATTTT. Protein: CASSQLTSGGVRTDTQYF.

This clonotype was counted many times. The chain couples TRBV12-3 or TRBV12-4 to TRBJ2-7, with TRBD2 as a possible D gene (6 bases). The CDR3 is 16 residues long. The V and J ends lost 3 bases and 3 bases respectively, with 18 bases between them. CDR3 residues: CASSLGPRTISYEQYF. The CDR3 DNA sequence: TGTGCCAGCAGTTTGGGTCCTCGGACTATTAGCTACGAGCAGTACTTC.

Details on this clonotype: This may arise from a read error, as a much more abundant clone is one base away. V gene TRBV6-1 combines with J gene TRBJ2-7; TRBD2 might be the D (7 bases). With 1 base removed from V and 3 bases from J, the gap between germline ends came to 13 bases. Germline loops: CDR1 MNHNS, CDR2 SASEGT. The CDR3 extends over 15 amino acids. The CDR3 DNA follows: TGTGCCAGCAGTGAAGTAGTGGGAGGGGGCTACGAGCAGTACTTC. This sequence encodes CASSEVVGGGYEQYF.

This clonotype has at least ten counts. The chain combines TRBV12-3 or TRBV12-4 with TRBJ2-1; D is uncertain. V shed 5 bases and J shed 3 bases, with 8 bases lying between them. The CDR3 covers 13 residues. CDR3 region: CASSDGYYNEQFF. The CDR3 region has the DNA TGTGCCAGCAGTGACGGATACTACAATGAGCAGTTCTTC.

This clonotype was counted ten times or more. V usage is TRBV7-2 and J usage is TRBJ1-2; no clear D gene. CDR1 is SGHTA and CDR2 is FQGNSA in the germline V gene. The CDR3 has 12 residues. The V end was cut by 1 base, the J end by 7 bases, with 7 bases between. Written as DNA, the CDR3 is TGTGCCAGCAGCTTAGATAGGGCTGGCTACACCTTC. Protein: CASSLDRAGYTF.

In this sample, this clonotype turned up many times. This chain joins TRBV10-3 and TRBJ1-3; tentatively, D is TRBD1 (6 bases). V was trimmed by 3 bases and J by 7 bases, leaving 19 bases between them. CDR1 is ENHRY, CDR2 SYGVKD, per germline. The CDR3 sequence is 16 residues long. The CDR3 here is CAISDSRGSMGNTIYF. Here the CDR3 DNA reads TGTGCCATCAGTGATAGCAGGGGATCGATGGGGAACACCATATATTTT.

This clonotype was counted many times. The V and J genes are TRBV6-1 and TRBJ1-4; 11 bases are shared with TRBD1. The V gene end was trimmed by 5 bases and the J gene end by 8 bases; junction bases not matched to a gene: 1. The CDR3 consists of 13 residues. Germline V CDR1 and CDR2: MNHNS, SASEGT. The CDR3 protein is CASSRDRGEKLFF. The CDR3 nucleotides read TGTGCCAGCAGTAGGGACAGGGGGGAAAAACTGTTTTTT.

The V and J genes are TRBV5-6 and TRBJ2-3, with 8 bases identical to TRBD1. CDR1 and CDR2 (germline): SGHDT, YYEEEE. Germline trimming cut 4 bases from V and 6 bases from J; bases unmatched to any gene: 13. CDR3 size: 16 residues. The CDR3 nucleotides read TGTGCCAGCAGCCGGCCCTTGACAGGGGAACCCGATACGCAGTATTTT. Translated, it gives CASSRPLTGEPDTQYF.

This clonotype was seen at least ten times. The chain couples TRBV4-3 to TRBJ2-1, with 10 bases matching TRBD2. V was pared by 2 bases and J by 7 bases, with 5 bases of the junction left unmatched. This CDR3 has 15 amino acids. Germline values: CDR1 LGHNA, CDR2 YSLEER. CDR3 in amino acids: CASSQPGTSANEQFF. CDR3 sequence (DNA): TGCGCCAGCAGCCAACCCGGGACTAGCGCGAATGAGCAGTTCTTC.

In this sample, this clonotype turned up many times. This chain links TRBV5-5 with TRBJ2-1; D may be TRBD1 or TRBD2 (6 bases each). In germline, CDR1 is SGHKS, CDR2 YYEKEE (reference sequence). The CDR3 has 16 amino acids. Trimming took 1 base from V and 4 from J, leaving 15 bases between them. The CDR3 loop is CASSLNDGGRYNEQFF. The CDR3 DNA reads as TGTGCCAGCAGCTTGAATGACGGGGGCAGGTACAATGAGCAGTTCTTC.

There are a few counts of this clonotype. The chain recombines TRBV5-1 with TRBJ2-7; TRBD1 matches at 7 bases. Germline V gives CDR1 SGHRS, CDR2 YFSETQ. The V segment lost 0 bases and the J segment 3 bases; nucleotides outside the gene matches: 6. CDR3 length: 15 residues. The CDR3 DNA sequence: TGCGCCAGCAGCTTGGGGGGACAGATACTCTACGAGCAGTACTTC. It is translated as CASSLGGQILYEQYF.

In this sample, this clonotype turned up many times. This sequence joins TRBV6-2 or TRBV6-3 and TRBJ2-1; the D is unclear. The germline V gene encodes CDR1 MNHEY and CDR2 SVGEGT. Deletions cut 6 bases from V and 4 bases from J, with 4 bases between. The CDR3 sequence is 11 residues long. The CDR3 DNA sequence: TGTGCCAGCAGGGTTTACAATGAGCAGTTCTTC. Its protein is CASRVYNEQFF.